The rows below give T cell receptor beta chains drawn from one sample of a study of blood T cells in healthy people across ages. TCRdb redid the calling of the 5' RACE reads with MiXCR, one entry per CDR3 protein. There are some 1.4 million distinct CDR3 sequences in the sample; around 42% occur only once, and roughly 8.2% lies in the top ten. Sequenced input: blood. The receptors come from a woman aged 18-29 years in good health. The CDR3 runs from the conserved cysteine through the conserved F or W. Fields, in order: J gene, V gene, clone size, D gene, CDR3 protein, CDR3 DNA. D genes are given only for firm matches. The size of a clone is reported for some rows only, either as once, few or many, or as a class for expanded clones.

TRBJ1-4	TRBV20-1	-	-	CTARGMGGFGLAEKLFF	TGCACCGCTAGAGGAATGGGGGGTTTTGGTCTCGCTGAAAAACTGTTTTTT
TRBJ2-1	TRBV2	-	-	CASSGHDEQFF	TGTGCCAGCAGTGGGCACGATGAGCAGTTCTTC
TRBJ1-5	TRBV5-6	once	-	CASSLAPGSPDQPQHF	TGTGCCAGCAGCTTGGCCCCAGGGTCTCCGGATCAGCCCCAGCATTTT
TRBJ2-7	TRBV12-3/TRBV12-4	-	TRBD1	CASSSRTGEGDEQYF	TGTGCCAGCAGTTCGAGGACAGGGGAAGGCGACGAGCAGTACTTC
TRBJ2-7	TRBV6-5	-	-	CASSYSSTQASSYEQYF	TGTGCCAGCAGTTACTCGAGTACACAGGCGAGCTCCTACGAGCAGTACTTC
TRBJ2-7	TRBV6-5	-	-	CASRRVWQVYEQYF	TGTGCCAGCAGACGGGTTTGGCAGGTCTACGAGCAGTACTTC
TRBJ2-3	TRBV5-1	few	TRBD1	CASSSGTGVSTDTQYF	TGCGCCAGCAGTTCCGGGACAGGGGTTAGCACAGATACGCAGTATTTT
TRBJ2-7	TRBV28	few	-	CASSQTSVDEQYF	TGTGCCAGCAGTCAAACATCAGTGGACGAGCAGTACTTC
TRBJ2-7	TRBV20-1	-	TRBD2	CSATSGGGCEQYF	TGCAGTGCTACTAGCGGGGGGGGCTGCGAGCAGTACTTC
TRBJ2-1	TRBV6-5	few	-	CASPTGSYNEQFF	TGTGCCAGCCCCACAGGCTCCTACAATGAGCAGTTCTTC
TRBJ1-6	TRBV5-6	-	-	CASSLAALNSPLHF	TGTGCCAGCAGCTTGGCGGCCTTGAATTCACCCCTCCACTTT
TRBJ2-7	TRBV7-9	-	TRBD1	CASSGGSTGMSYEQYF	TGTGCCAGCAGCGGAGGCTCGACAGGGATGTCCTACGAGCAGTACTTC
TRBJ1-2	TRBV29-1	few	-	CSVEDPLHPYGYTF	TGCAGCGTTGAAGACCCTCTTCACCCCTATGGCTACACCTTC
TRBJ2-1	TRBV11-3	once	-	CASPGGRSSYNEQFF	TGTGCCAGCCCTGGAGGTCGGAGCTCCTACAATGAGCAGTTCTTC
TRBJ2-3	TRBV12-3/TRBV12-4	-	-	CATSDSPRGTQYF	TGTGCCACTTCGGACAGCCCACGGGGTACGCAGTATTTT
TRBJ2-5	TRBV29-1	few	TRBD1	CSVSPGQQETQYF	TGCAGCGTTTCTCCGGGACAGCAAGAGACCCAGTACTTC
TRBJ2-1	TRBV29-1	many	-	CSATSVEQFF	TGCAGCGCTACCTCGGTTGAGCAGTTCTTC
TRBJ2-7	TRBV6-1	-	-	CASSGNIWGPYNEQYF	TGTGCCAGCAGTGGCAATATTTGGGGCCCCTACAATGAGCAGTACTTC
TRBJ2-7	TRBV10-3	few	TRBD1	CAISASAPGQGREQYF	TGTGCCATCAGTGCCTCAGCCCCGGGACAGGGTCGCGAGCAGTACTTC
TRBJ2-1	TRBV20-1	-	-	CSPGNEQFF	TGCAGTCCGGGCAATGAGCAGTTCTTC
TRBJ1-2	TRBV12-3/TRBV12-4	few	TRBD1	CASRATGAGVYGYTF	TGTGCCAGCAGGGCTACAGGGGCGGGGGTCTATGGCTACACCTTC
TRBJ2-6	TRBV20-1	few	TRBD1	CSAPRPQGAPSSGANVLTF	TGCAGTGCTCCCCGACCCCAGGGGGCCCCCTCATCTGGGGCCAACGTCCTGACTTTC
TRBJ1-2	TRBV7-9	-	-	CASSLGDLNYGYTF	TGTGCCAGCAGCTTAGGTGACCTCAACTATGGCTACACCTTC
TRBJ2-3	TRBV12-3/TRBV12-4	few	-	CASSSPRGRAGPRTDTQYF	TGTGCCAGCAGTTCTCCTAGGGGGCGTGCGGGGCCCCGCACAGATACGCAGTATTTT
TRBJ2-7	TRBV20-1	few	TRBD2	CSANPLSSGYEQYF	TGCAGTGCTAACCCACTCTCTAGCGGCTACGAGCAGTACTTC
TRBJ1-4	TRBV12-3/TRBV12-4	once	TRBD1	CASSSNRDRGYEKLFF	TGTGCCAGCAGTTCAAACCGGGACAGGGGATATGAAAAACTGTTTTTT
TRBJ1-6	TRBV12-3/TRBV12-4	-	TRBD1	CASSSFGSQGGNSPLHF	TGTGCCAGCAGCTCCTTTGGATCACAGGGGGGTAATTCACCCCTCCACTTT
TRBJ2-5	TRBV6-5	-	TRBD1	CASSYLPGQGAREQYF	TGTGCCAGCAGTTACTTGCCGGGACAGGGGGCCCGGGAGCAGTACTTC
TRBJ2-7	TRBV7-9	-	-	CASRRGSGGTSYEQYF	TGTGCCAGCAGGCGGGGCTCAGGGGGGACAAGCTACGAGCAGTACTTC
TRBJ1-1	TRBV4-1	-	-	CASSQSTLRGTEAFF	TGCGCCAGCAGCCAGAGCACCCTGCGTGGGACTGAAGCTTTCTTT
TRBJ2-4	TRBV6-5	once	-	CASSNLQGAKNIQYF	TGTGCCAGCAGTAACCTTCAGGGAGCCAAAAACATTCAGTACTTC
TRBJ1-4	TRBV10-3	few	-	CASSSGDEKLFF	TGTGCCTCCTCCTCGGGGGATGAAAAACTGTTTTTT
TRBJ2-3	TRBV29-1	-	-	CSVSWGGQHTDTQYF	TGCAGCGTTTCCTGGGGGGGACAGCACACAGATACGCAGTATTTT
TRBJ2-1	TRBV7-9	-	-	CASSHLADQETQFF	TGTGCCAGCAGTCACCTGGCAGACCAAGAGACCCAGTTCTTC
TRBJ2-4	TRBV12-3/TRBV12-4	few	TRBD1	CASDRGHSCSSGFRQYF	TGTGCCAGCGACAGGGGGCATTCGTGTTCGTCGGGGTTTAGGCAGTACTTC
TRBJ2-7	TRBV4-1	-	-	CASSQGMWEPNEQYF	TGCGCCAGCAGCCAAGGAATGTGGGAGCCCAATGAGCAGTACTTC